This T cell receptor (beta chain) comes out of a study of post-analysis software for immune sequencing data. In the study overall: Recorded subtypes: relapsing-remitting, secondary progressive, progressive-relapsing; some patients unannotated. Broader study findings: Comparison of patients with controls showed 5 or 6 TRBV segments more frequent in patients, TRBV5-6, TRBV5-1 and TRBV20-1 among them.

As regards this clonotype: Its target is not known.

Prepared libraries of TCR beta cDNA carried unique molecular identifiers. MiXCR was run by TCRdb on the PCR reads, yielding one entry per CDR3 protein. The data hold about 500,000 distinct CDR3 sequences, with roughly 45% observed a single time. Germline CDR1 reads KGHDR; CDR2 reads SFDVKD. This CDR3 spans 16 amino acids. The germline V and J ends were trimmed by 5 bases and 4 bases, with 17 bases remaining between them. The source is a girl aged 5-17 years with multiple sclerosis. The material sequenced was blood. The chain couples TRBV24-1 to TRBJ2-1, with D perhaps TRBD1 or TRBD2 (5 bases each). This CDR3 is CATSGFSGTAYNEQFF. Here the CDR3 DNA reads TGTGCCACCAGTGGCTTCTCCGGGACCGCATACAATGAGCAGTTCTTC.